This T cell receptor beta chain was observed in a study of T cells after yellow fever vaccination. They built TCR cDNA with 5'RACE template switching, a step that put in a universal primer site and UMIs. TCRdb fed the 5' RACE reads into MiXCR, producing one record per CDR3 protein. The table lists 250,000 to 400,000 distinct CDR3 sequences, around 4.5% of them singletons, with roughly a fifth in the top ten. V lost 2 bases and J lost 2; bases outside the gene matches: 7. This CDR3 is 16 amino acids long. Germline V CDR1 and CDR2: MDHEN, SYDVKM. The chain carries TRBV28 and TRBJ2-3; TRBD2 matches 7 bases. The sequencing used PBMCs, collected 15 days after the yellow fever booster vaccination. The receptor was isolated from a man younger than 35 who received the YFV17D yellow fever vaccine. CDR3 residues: CASSLRGGGNTDTQYF. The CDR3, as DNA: TGTGCCAGCAGTTTACGGGGCGGGGGTAACACAGATACGCAGTATTTT.